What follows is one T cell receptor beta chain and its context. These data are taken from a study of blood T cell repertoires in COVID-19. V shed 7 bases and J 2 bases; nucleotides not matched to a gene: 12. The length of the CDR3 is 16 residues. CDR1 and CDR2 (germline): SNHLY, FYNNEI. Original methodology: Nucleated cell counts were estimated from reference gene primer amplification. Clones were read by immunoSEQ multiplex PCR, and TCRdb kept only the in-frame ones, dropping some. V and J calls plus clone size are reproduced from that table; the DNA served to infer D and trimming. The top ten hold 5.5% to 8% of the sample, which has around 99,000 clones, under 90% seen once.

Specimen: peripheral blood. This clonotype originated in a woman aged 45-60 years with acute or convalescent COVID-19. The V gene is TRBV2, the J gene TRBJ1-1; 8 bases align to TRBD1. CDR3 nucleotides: TGTGCCAGCATATGGCAGGGGGCGAGGAAAAACACTGAAGCTTTCTTT. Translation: CASIWQGARKNTEAFF.